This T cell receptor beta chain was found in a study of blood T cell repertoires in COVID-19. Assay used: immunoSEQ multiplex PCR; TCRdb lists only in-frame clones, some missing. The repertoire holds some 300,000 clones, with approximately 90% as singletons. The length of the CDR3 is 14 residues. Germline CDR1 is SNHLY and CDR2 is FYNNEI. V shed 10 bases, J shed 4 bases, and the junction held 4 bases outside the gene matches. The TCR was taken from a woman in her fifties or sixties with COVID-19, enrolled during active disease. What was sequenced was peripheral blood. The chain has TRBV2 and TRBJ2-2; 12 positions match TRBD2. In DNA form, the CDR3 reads TGTGCCACCCGGACTAGCGGGACCACCGGGGAGCTGTTTTTT. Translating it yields CATRTSGTTGELFF.